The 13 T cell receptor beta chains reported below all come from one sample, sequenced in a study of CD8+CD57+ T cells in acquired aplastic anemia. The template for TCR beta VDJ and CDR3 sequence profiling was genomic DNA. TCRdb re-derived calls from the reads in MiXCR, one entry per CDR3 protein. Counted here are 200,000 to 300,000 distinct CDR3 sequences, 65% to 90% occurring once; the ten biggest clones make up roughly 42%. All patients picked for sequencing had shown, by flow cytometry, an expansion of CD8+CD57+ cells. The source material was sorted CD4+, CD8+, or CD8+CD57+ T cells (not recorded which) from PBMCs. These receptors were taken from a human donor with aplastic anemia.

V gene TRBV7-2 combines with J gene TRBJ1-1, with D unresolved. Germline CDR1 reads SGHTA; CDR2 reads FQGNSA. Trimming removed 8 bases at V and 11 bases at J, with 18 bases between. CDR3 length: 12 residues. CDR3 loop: CASLSAGAAAFF. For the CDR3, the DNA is TGTGCCAGCCTATCAGCGGGAGCTGCCGCTTTCTTT.

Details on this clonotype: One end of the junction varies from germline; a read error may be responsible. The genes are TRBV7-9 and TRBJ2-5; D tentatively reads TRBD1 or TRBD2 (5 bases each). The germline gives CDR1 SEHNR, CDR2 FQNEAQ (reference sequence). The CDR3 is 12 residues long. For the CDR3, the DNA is TGTGCCAGCAGCTCGGCTAGATCGGGGCAGAGCTTC. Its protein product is CASSSARSGQSF.

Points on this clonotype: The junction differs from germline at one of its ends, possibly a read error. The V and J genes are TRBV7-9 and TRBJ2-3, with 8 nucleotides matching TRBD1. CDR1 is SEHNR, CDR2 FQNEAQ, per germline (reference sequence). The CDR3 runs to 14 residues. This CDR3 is CASSLQGARGYTYF. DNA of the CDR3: TGTGCCAGCAGCTTACAGGGGGCGCGCGGCTACACGTACTTT.

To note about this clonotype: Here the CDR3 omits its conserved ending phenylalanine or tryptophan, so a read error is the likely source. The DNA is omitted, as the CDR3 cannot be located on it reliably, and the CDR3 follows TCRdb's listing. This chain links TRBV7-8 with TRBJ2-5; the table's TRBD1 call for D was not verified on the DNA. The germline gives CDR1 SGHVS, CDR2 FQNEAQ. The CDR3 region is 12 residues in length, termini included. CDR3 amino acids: CASSLAAGTDNH.

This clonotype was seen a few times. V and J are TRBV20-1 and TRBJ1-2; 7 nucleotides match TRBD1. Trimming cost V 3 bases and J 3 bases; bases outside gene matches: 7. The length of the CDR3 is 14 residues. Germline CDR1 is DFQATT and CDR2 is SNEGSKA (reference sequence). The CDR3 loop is CSARDTDRDYGYTF. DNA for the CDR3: TGCAGTGCTAGGGACACCGACAGGGACTATGGCTACACCTTC.

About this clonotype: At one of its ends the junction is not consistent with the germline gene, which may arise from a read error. CDR3 amino acids: CASSVGPATECF. CDR3 nucleotides: TGTGCCAGCAGCGTAGGGCCCGCTACGGAGTGTTTT. V and J are TRBV7-9 and TRBJ2-3; D is uncertain. The CDR3 length is 12 residues. From germline, CDR1 is SEHNR and CDR2 FQNEAQ (reference sequence).

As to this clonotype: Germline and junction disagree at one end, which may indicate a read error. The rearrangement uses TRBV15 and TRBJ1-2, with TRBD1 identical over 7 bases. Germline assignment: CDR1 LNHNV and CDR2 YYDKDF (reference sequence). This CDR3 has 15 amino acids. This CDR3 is CATSSCGGTAYRYTF. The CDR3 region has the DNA TGTGCCACCAGTTCCTGTGGAGGGACAGCCTACAGATACACATTC.

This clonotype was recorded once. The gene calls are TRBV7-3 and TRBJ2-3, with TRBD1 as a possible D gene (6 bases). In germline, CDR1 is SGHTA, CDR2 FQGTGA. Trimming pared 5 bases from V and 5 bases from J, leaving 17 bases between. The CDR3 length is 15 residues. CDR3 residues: CASSVGGRSGDTQYF. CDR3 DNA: TGTGCCAGCAGCGTAGGGGGACGGAGCGGAGATACGCAGTATTTT.

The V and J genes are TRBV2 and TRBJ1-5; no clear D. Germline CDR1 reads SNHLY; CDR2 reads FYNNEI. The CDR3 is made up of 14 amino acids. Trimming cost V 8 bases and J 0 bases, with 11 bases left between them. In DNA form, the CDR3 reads TGTGCCAGCGGGGAGTGGTATAGCAATCAGCCCCAGCATTTT. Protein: CASGEWYSNQPQHF.

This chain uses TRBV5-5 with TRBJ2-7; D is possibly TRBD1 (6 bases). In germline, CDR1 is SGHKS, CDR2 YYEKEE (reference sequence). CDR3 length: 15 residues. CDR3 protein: CASSLGQGCSYKQYV. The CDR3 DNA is TGTGCCAGCAGCTTGGGGCAGGGGTGCTCCTACAAGCAGTACGTC.

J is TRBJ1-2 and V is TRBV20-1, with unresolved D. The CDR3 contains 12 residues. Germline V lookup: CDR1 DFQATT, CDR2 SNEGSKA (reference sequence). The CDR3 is CSVMWTDYGYTF. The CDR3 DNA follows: TGCAGCGTCATGTGGACCGACTATGGCTACACCTTC.

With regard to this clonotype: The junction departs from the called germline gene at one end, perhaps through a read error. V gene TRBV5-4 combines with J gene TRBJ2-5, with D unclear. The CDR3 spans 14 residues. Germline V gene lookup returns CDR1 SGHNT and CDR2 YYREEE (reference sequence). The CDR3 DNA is TGTGCCTGCAGCGTAACTACCGACCAAGAGACCCAGTACTTC. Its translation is CACSVTTDQETQYF.

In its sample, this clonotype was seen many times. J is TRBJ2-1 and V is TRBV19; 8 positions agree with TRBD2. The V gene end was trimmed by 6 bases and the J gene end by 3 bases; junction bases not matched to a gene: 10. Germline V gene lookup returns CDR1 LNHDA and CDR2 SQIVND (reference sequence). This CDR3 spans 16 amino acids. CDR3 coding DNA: TGTGCCAGTAGCAACCCAACTAGCGGACGCTACAATGAGCAGTTCTTC. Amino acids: CASSNPTSGRYNEQFF.